This is a list of T cell receptor beta chains from one sample in a study of tumor and adjacent non-tumor tissue in lung cancer. In TCRdb, the multiplex PCR reads were re-called with MiXCR into one record per CDR3 protein. Of over 130,000 distinct CDR3 sequences in the sample, around two thirds were seen once. The sequenced sample consisted of lung tumor tissue. Receptors originate from a man between 60 and 75 years old with small cell lung cancer. Each CDR3 is given with its conserved first and last residue. D genes are given only for firm matches. Clone size appears in some rows only: once, few, many, or a class for an expanded clone.

clone_size,v_call,d_call,j_call,cdr3_nt,cdr3_aa
NA,TRBV5-6,NA,TRBJ2-5,TGTGTCAGCAGCTTTAAGGGAGGGGGAGAGGCCCAGTACTTC,CVSSFKGGGEAQYF
NA,TRBV6-2/TRBV6-3,NA,TRBJ1-6,TGTGCCAGTACCAGACCGGGAGCGGCATCACCCTTCCACTTT,CASTRPGAASPFHF
NA,TRBV10-3,NA,TRBJ1-2,TGTGCCATCAGTTGGGGGCTCAACTATGGCCACACCTTC,CAISWGLNYGHTF
NA,TRBV20-1,TRBD2,TRBJ2-1,TGCAGTGCTCGAGATCGACTAGCGGAGTTCTACAATGAGCAGTTCTTC,CSARDRLAEFYNEQFF
NA,TRBV11-3,NA,TRBJ2-1,TGTGCCAGCAGCACAGGATCCCCCGGGGATGAGCAGTTCTTC,CASSTGSPGDEQFF
NA,TRBV20-1,NA,TRBJ1-1,TGCTGTGCTAGTAGGTCGGGGAACACTGAAGCTTTCTTT,CCASRSGNTEAFF
NA,TRBV6-1,NA,TRBJ1-2,TGTGCCAGCACTCTATCCACACGAGTAGACTGTGGCTACACCTTC,CASTLSTRVDCGYTF
few,TRBV6-1,NA,TRBJ2-3,TGTGCCAGCAGTGAGACTAATTCAGATACGCAGTATTTT,CASSETNSDTQYF
NA,TRBV4-3,NA,TRBJ1-4,TGCGCCAGCAGCCAAGAAAACAGGGAAGATGAAAAACTGTTTTTT,CASSQENREDEKLFF
NA,TRBV11-1,NA,TRBJ1-1,TGTGCCAGCAACAATCGGGGCACTGAAGCTTTCTTT,CASNNRGTEAFF
NA,TRBV19,NA,TRBJ2-1,TGTGCCAGTGACCGAGGTGGGAGCGAAGGCAATGAGCAGTTCTTC,CASDRGGSEGNEQFF
NA,TRBV29-1,NA,TRBJ2-3,TGCAGCGTTGCAGGAGGAGCATGGTCAGATACGCAGTATTTT,CSVAGGAWSDTQYF
many,TRBV7-9,TRBD1,TRBJ2-1,TGTGCCAGCAGCCGCCGGTCAGGGGGCTTCTTCAATGAGCAGTTCTTC,CASSRRSGGFFNEQFF
NA,TRBV20-1,NA,TRBJ1-1,TGCCTTCTAGGGGGGTTGGGGAACACTGAAGCTTTCTTT,CLLGGLGNTEAFF
NA,TRBV12-3/TRBV12-4,NA,TRBJ2-6,TGTGCCAGCAGTACAAATACAGGGGGGGGAGGATCTGGGGCCAACGTCCTGACTTTC,CASSTNTGGGGSGANVLTF
NA,TRBV6-1,TRBD2,TRBJ2-7,TGTGTCAGCAACTTTGGACTAGCTGACTCCTACGAGCAGTACTTC,CVSNFGLADSYEQYF
many,TRBV7-3,NA,TRBJ2-3,TGTGCCAGCAGCAGGGGAGATACGCAGTATTTT,CASSRGDTQYF
NA,TRBV4-2,NA,TRBJ1-1,TGTGTCAGTAGCCAAGATAGCAAGAACACTGAAGCTTTCTTT,CVSSQDSKNTEAFF
NA,TRBV6-2/TRBV6-3,TRBD2,TRBJ2-1,TGTGCCAGCAGTTATTCTGTGGGAGGGCCGTCCTACAATGAGCAGTTCTTC,CASSYSVGGPSYNEQFF
NA,TRBV5-6,NA,TRBJ2-1,TGTGCCAGCACCTTGGACCTGGACTTCAACTACAATGAGCAGTCCTTC,CASTLDLDFNYNEQSF
NA,TRBV28,TRBD1,TRBJ1-2,TGTGCCAGCACTACAGGGGAATCTTTCTATGGCTACACCTTC,CASTTGESFYGYTF
many,TRBV20-1,NA,TRBJ1-1,TGCAGTGTTCGGGAGGGCTGGATGAACACTGAAGCTTTCTTT,CSVREGWMNTEAFF
many,TRBV20-1,NA,TRBJ2-1,TGCAGTGCTAATGAGGGGGAGGACTACAATGAGCAGTTCTTC,CSANEGEDYNEQFF
few,TRBV5-4,NA,TRBJ2-3,TGTGCCAGCAGCTTGGCCCAGGGAGCGGAGGGCACAGATACGCAGTATTTT,CASSLAQGAEGTDTQYF
NA,TRBV11-1,TRBD2,TRBJ2-3,TGTGCCAGCAGCTTAGGGCGGGGGGTAGATACGCAGTATTTT,CASSLGRGVDTQYF
NA,TRBV2,TRBD2,TRBJ2-2,TGTGCCAGCAGCCCCGGGGGGGGACAAGTCACCGGGGAGCTGTTTTTT,CASSPGGGQVTGELFF
NA,TRBV11-1,TRBD2,TRBJ2-1,TGTGCCAGTAACTCGGGACTAGCGGTAGGGCCATACAATGAGCAGTTCTTC,CASNSGLAVGPYNEQFF
NA,TRBV28,NA,TRBJ1-2,TGTGCCAGCAGTTTCCCAGTGCCTAACTATGCCTACACCTTC,CASSFPVPNYAYTF